The entry below gives a single TCR beta chain sequence along with its context. The data were produced by immunoSEQ multiplex PCR, yet TCRdb's version contains in-frame clones alone and is incomplete. The data hold about 97,000 clones, with more than 85% observed a single time. The data originate from a study of T cell changes during pregnancy in multiple sclerosis. Germline V CDR1 and CDR2: DFQATT, SNEGSKA (reference sequence). CDR3 length: 11 amino acids. The ends were cut back, 3 bases at V and 10 bases at J, with 11 bases in the middle. The material was peripheral blood, obtained in the second trimester of pregnancy. The V call is TRBV20-1, the J call TRBJ2-3; D not resolved. This clonotype was sampled from a female donor with multiple sclerosis, enrolled in a pregnancy study. CDR3 region: CSARHGTAQYF. CDR3 in DNA: TGCAGTGCTAGGCATGGCACCGCGCAGTATTTT.